This TCR beta chain emerged from a study of PD-1 blockade in classical Hodgkin lymphoma. Overall study results and limits: Those achieving complete response showed baseline diversity like newly diagnosed patients.

This clone was observed a handful of times. The target antigen is unknown. Time point denoted: cycle 4 day 1 (C4D1), after more than five weeks of nivolumab. All patients relapsed after autologous stem cell transplantation, and brentuximab vedotin exposure varied. Using magnetic negative selection, the CD4+ T cells were separated out of thawed PBMCs. Patients had relapsed/refractory classical Hodgkin lymphoma with complete response, partial response or progressive disease as best response. The CDR3 length is 15 residues. Trimming stripped 8 bases from V and 3 bases from J, with 19 bases between. CDR1 MNHNY and CDR2 SVGAGI come from the germline V gene (reference sequence). Repertoires were generated with immunoSEQ multiplex PCR, while TCRdb's copy carries only in-frame clones and drops some. Of about 30,000 clones detected, approximately 81% appear once; the ten largest clones hold 0.62%.

The chain carries TRBV6-6 and TRBJ1-2; D perhaps matches TRBD1 (5 bases). The TCR originated in a human donor with classical Hodgkin lymphoma. The specimen was CD4+ T cells from blood, collected before the fourth cycle of nivolumab. CDR3 sequence: CASLARGVLDYGYTF. Here the CDR3 DNA reads TGTGCCAGCCTCGCCAGAGGGGTACTCGACTATGGCTACACCTTC.